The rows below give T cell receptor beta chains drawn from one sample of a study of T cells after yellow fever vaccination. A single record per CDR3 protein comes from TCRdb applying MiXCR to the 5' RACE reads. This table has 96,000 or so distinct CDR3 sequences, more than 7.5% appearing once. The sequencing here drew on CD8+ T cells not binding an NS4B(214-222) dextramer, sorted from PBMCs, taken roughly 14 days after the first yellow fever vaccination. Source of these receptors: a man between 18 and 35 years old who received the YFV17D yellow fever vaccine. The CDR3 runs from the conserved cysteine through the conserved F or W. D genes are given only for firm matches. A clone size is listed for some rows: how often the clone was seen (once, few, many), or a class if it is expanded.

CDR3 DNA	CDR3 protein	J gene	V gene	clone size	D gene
TGTGCCAGCAGTTGGACAGGCCGTATCACAGATACGCAGTATTTT	CASSWTGRITDTQYF	TRBJ2-3	TRBV7-3	.	TRBD1
TGTGCCAGCAGTTACTCTGCCCTAGTGACCAAGACTGAAGCTTTCTTT	CASSYSALVTKTEAFF	TRBJ1-1	TRBV6-2/TRBV6-3	.	.
TGTGCCAGCAGCTCCCCCTGGGCGGGACACGTAGAGACCCAGTACTTC	CASSSPWAGHVETQYF	TRBJ2-5	TRBV11-2	.	.
TGTGCCACCAGCAGAGATCGGGACAGGGGGCAGATTGAGCAGTTCTTC	CATSRDRDRGQIEQFF	TRBJ2-1	TRBV15	many	TRBD1
TGTGCCAGCAGCGGGGACTCCTACGAGCAGTACTTC	CASSGDSYEQYF	TRBJ2-7	TRBV7-6	.	.
TGCGCCAGCAGCTTCCGGGACGAGCCCACAGATACGCAGTATTTT	CASSFRDEPTDTQYF	TRBJ2-3	TRBV5-1	many	.
TGCGCCAGCAGCTTGGGTCAATACAATGAGCAGTTCTTC	CASSLGQYNEQFF	TRBJ2-1	TRBV5-1	.	.
TGTGCCAGCAGCTCCTATAGCGGGGGACACAATGAGCAGTTCTTC	CASSSYSGGHNEQFF	TRBJ2-1	TRBV11-3	.	TRBD2
TGTGCCAGCAGCACCACCCGGGAGCAGTTCTTC	CASSTTREQFF	TRBJ2-1	TRBV9	few	.
TGTGCCAGCAGTCATCGATCGGGTAGGGTACGCTACGAGCAGTACTTC	CASSHRSGRVRYEQYF	TRBJ2-7	TRBV12-3/TRBV12-4	many	.
TGTGCCAGCGGTCCTGGTCTCAATCAGCCCCAGCATTTT	CASGPGLNQPQHF	TRBJ1-5	TRBV25-1	.	.
TGTGCCAGCAGGGGGGCGCAAGAGACCCAGTACTTC	CASRGAQETQYF	TRBJ2-5	TRBV11-1	few	.
TGTGCCAGCAGCTTAGCGCCGGGACAGGGGCCGGACTCTGGAAACACCATATATTTT	CASSLAPGQGPDSGNTIYF	TRBJ1-3	TRBV11-1	few	TRBD1
TGCAGCGGGGTCTCTGGGGCCAACGTCCTGACTTTC	CSGVSGANVLTF	TRBJ2-6	TRBV29-1	many	.
TGCGCCAGCAGCTTCAGGGGAGGGGACACCGGGGAGCTGTTTTTT	CASSFRGGDTGELFF	TRBJ2-2	TRBV5-1	.	.
TGCAGTGTCGGACCCCGGGGGAATACGCAGTATTTT	CSVGPRGNTQYF	TRBJ2-3	TRBV20-1	few	.
TGCGCCAGCAGCCAAGCTAGCGGGGGGGCCGAGAATACGCAGTATTTT	CASSQASGGAENTQYF	TRBJ2-3	TRBV4-1	many	TRBD2
TGTGCCAGCAGCTTACTAGCGGGGGGCAGCTACAATGAGCAGTTCTTC	CASSLLAGGSYNEQFF	TRBJ2-1	TRBV7-2	.	TRBD2
TGTGCCAGCAGCCCTACCGGACAGGCACAGTCTACGGGGGGCTACACCTTC	CASSPTGQAQSTGGYTF	TRBJ1-2	TRBV9	few	TRBD1
TGTGCCAGTAGTATGAAAAGGCCCAACTATGGCTACACCTTC	CASSMKRPNYGYTF	TRBJ1-2	TRBV19	.	.
TGTGCCAGCAGCTCGGGGGCGGGTCGGGAGACCCAGTACTTC	CASSSGAGRETQYF	TRBJ2-5	TRBV7-2	.	.
TGTGCCTCCAGGGGGGGGGCAGGGCCTTTCACAGATACGCAGTATTTT	CASRGGAGPFTDTQYF	TRBJ2-3	TRBV7-8	few	.
TGTGCCAGCAGCCTGGACAGCTTTATTTACTACGAGCAGTACTTC	CASSLDSFIYYEQYF	TRBJ2-7	TRBV5-6	few	.
TGTGCCAGCAGCCCGACGACTAGCAGGGGAATGCTAGCCTACGAGCAGTACTTC	CASSPTTSRGMLAYEQYF	TRBJ2-7	TRBV11-2	.	.
TGTGCCAGCAGTTTCGGGACAGGGGGCACAGATACGCAGTATTTT	CASSFGTGGTDTQYF	TRBJ2-3	TRBV27	many	TRBD1
TGTGCCAGCAGCGTAGTGGAAAGAAATGAGCAGTTCTTC	CASSVVERNEQFF	TRBJ2-1	TRBV9	few	.
TGTGCCACCAGTGACAGTAGACAGGGGCCCGGGGAGCTGTTTTTT	CATSDSRQGPGELFF	TRBJ2-2	TRBV24-1	.	TRBD1
TGCGCCAGCAGCCAAGCAATGACAGGGGTGGCTGGCTACACCTTC	CASSQAMTGVAGYTF	TRBJ1-2	TRBV4-1	.	TRBD1
TGTGCCAGCAGCCTCTTTAGCGGGGGGTCCACAGATACGCAGTATTTT	CASSLFSGGSTDTQYF	TRBJ2-3	TRBV6-2/TRBV6-3	.	TRBD2
TGCGCCAGCAGCTTCCAGACAGGGGCGCAGGATGAGCAGTTCTTC	CASSFQTGAQDEQFF	TRBJ2-1	TRBV5-1	many	TRBD1
TGTGCCAGCAGCTCATCTATACTAGCGTCCTACGAGCAGTACTTC	CASSSSILASYEQYF	TRBJ2-7	TRBV6-1	few	TRBD2
TGCAGTGCTCCCCAACTAGCGGGGGGGCCTAGCACAGATACGCAGTATTTT	CSAPQLAGGPSTDTQYF	TRBJ2-3	TRBV20-1	.	TRBD2
TGTGCCAGCAGTTCCGAGAGCCGGGAGCAGTACTTC	CASSSESREQYF	TRBJ2-7	TRBV6-2/TRBV6-3	few	.
TGTGCCAGCAGCCCAGGGACTAGCGGGTCCCCAGTGGAAGAGACCCAGTACTTC	CASSPGTSGSPVEETQYF	TRBJ2-5	TRBV9	few	TRBD2
TGCGCCAGCAGCTTGGAAGTGACAGGGTTCGACGAGCAGTACTTC	CASSLEVTGFDEQYF	TRBJ2-7	TRBV5-1	many	TRBD1
TGTGCCAGCAGTTTAGGACAGGGGGTGACTTACGAGCAGTACTTC	CASSLGQGVTYEQYF	TRBJ2-7	TRBV27	.	TRBD1